This T cell receptor (beta chain) is drawn from a study of memory CD4+ T cells and cytomegalovirus serostatus. V lost 6 bases to trimming and J lost 8 bases, with 13 bases between them. Germline CDR1 and CDR2: DFQATT and SNEGSKA (reference sequence). This CDR3 has 11 amino acids. Single viable CD3+CD4+CD8-CD45RO+ cells were sorted as the memory CD4+ T cells. The protocol was immunoSEQ multiplex PCR, while the TCRdb copy is restricted to in-frame clones and leaves out a portion. This sample has about 25,000 clones, with approximately 71% found just once. The source is an adult in good health and CMV-seronegative. The chain combines TRBV20-1 with TRBJ1-2; TRBD1 is a possible D gene (5 bases). Sequencing was carried out using memory CD4+ T cells from blood. The CDR3 region is CSAVQGAGYTF. The CDR3 nucleotides read TGCAGTGCGGTACAAGGGGCCGGCTACACCTTC.